This is a list of T cell receptor beta chains from one sample in a study of T-cell memory formation after mild COVID-19. TCRdb passed the 5' RACE reads through MiXCR, listing each CDR3 protein once. The sample records fewer than 500,000 distinct CDR3 sequences, more than 20% being singletons. Sequenced sample: PBMCs or a T cell subset sorted from them (not recorded which). These receptors all come from an adult woman who had mild COVID-19 (a few samples of this study predate the infection). Cell type and time point are not known. CDR3s include the opening cysteine and the closing phenylalanine or tryptophan. Each record gives: V gene, J gene, clone size, D gene, CDR3 protein, CDR3 DNA. The D gene is left open where the match is weak. For some rows the clone size is stated as once, few or many, or as a class when expanded; others skip it.

TRBV12-3/TRBV12-4	TRBJ1-5	few	-	CASSFQVGAEDQPQHF	TGTGCCAGCAGTTTTCAGGTCGGGGCGGAAGATCAGCCCCAGCATTTT
TRBV5-6	TRBJ2-7	-	TRBD2	CASSPSGVAYEQYF	TGTGCCAGCAGCCCTAGCGGGGTGGCCTACGAGCAGTACTTC
TRBV7-9	TRBJ1-2	few	-	CASSTDSRGYGYTF	TGTGCCAGCAGTACGGACAGTCGGGGGTATGGCTACACCTTC
TRBV7-2	TRBJ2-1	many	-	CASSPPMGRNEQFF	TGTGCCAGCAGCCCTCCCATGGGGAGGAATGAGCAGTTCTTC
TRBV5-1	TRBJ2-2	-	-	CASSLAMAGELFF	TGCGCCAGCAGCTTGGCCATGGCCGGGGAGCTGTTTTTT
TRBV20-1	TRBJ2-1	-	TRBD2	CSARILAGGLYNEQFF	TGCAGTGCTAGAATTCTAGCGGGAGGGCTCTACAATGAGCAGTTCTTC
TRBV24-1	TRBJ2-1	-	-	CATSDLYLNEQFF	TGTGCCACCAGTGATTTGTACCTGAATGAGCAGTTCTTC
TRBV20-1	TRBJ2-5	few	-	CSAGDLLQETQYF	TGCAGTGCCGGTGACCTACTACAAGAGACCCAGTACTTC
TRBV7-2	TRBJ1-3	-	TRBD1	CASSRTTGGGNTIYF	TGTGCCAGCAGTCGAACTACAGGGGGAGGAAACACCATATATTTT
TRBV5-1	TRBJ2-3	many	-	CASSPGDTDTQYF	TGCGCCAGCAGCCCGGGGGACACAGATACGCAGTATTTT
TRBV14	TRBJ2-5	few	-	CASSRDRNQETQYF	TGTGCCAGCAGCCGCGACAGGAATCAAGAGACCCAGTACTTC
TRBV7-2	TRBJ2-2	few	TRBD2	CASSPRERGQVVTGELFF	TGTGCCAGCAGCCCTCGGGAGCGGGGGCAGGTGGTCACCGGGGAGCTGTTTTTT
TRBV18	TRBJ2-3	few	-	CASSPLTSTDTQYF	TGTGCCAGCTCACCGCTAACTAGCACAGATACGCAGTATTTT
TRBV20-1	TRBJ2-1	few	-	CSAPQGWRDSEQFF	TGCAGTGCTCCCCAGGGATGGCGGGATAGTGAGCAGTTCTTC
TRBV3-1	TRBJ2-3	-	-	CASSQQPRGGIDTQYF	TGTGCCAGCAGCCAGCAACCGAGGGGCGGTATAGATACGCAGTATTTT
TRBV12-3/TRBV12-4	TRBJ1-5	-	TRBD1	CASTSTGSNGPQHF	TGTGCCAGCACCTCGACAGGGAGCAACGGGCCCCAGCATTTT
TRBV20-1	TRBJ2-1	-	-	CSARDSVGRGHNEQFF	TGCAGTGCTAGAGATTCGGTCGGGCGGGGCCACAATGAGCAGTTCTTC
TRBV5-1	TRBJ1-3	-	TRBD1	CASSEDRGGYTIYF	TGCGCCAGCAGCGAGGACAGGGGTGGATACACCATATATTTT
TRBV12-3/TRBV12-4	TRBJ1-4	-	-	CASRSGSTNEKLFF	TGTGCCAGCAGATCAGGGTCAACTAATGAAAAACTGTTTTTT
TRBV12-3/TRBV12-4	TRBJ1-5	few	-	CASSFLGLSQPQHF	TGTGCCAGCAGTTTCCTGGGTCTAAGTCAGCCCCAGCATTTT
TRBV6-1	TRBJ1-5	-	-	CASRGLGANQPQHF	TGTGCCAGCAGGGGACTGGGGGCCAATCAGCCCCAGCATTTT
TRBV4-1	TRBJ2-7	few	-	CASSQGLSDRRQIKSSYEQYF	TGCGCCAGCAGCCAAGGCTTGTCGGACAGACGCCAGATTAAAAGCTCCTACGAGCAGTACTTC
TRBV7-9	TRBJ2-1	few	TRBD2	CASILAPLAGVDEQFF	TGTGCCAGCATCCTGGCCCCGCTAGCGGGAGTGGATGAGCAGTTCTTC
TRBV5-1	TRBJ2-3	-	-	CASSSTSDGTSTDTQYF	TGCGCCAGCAGCTCAACCTCGGACGGCACTAGCACAGATACGCAGTATTTT
TRBV10-3	TRBJ2-4	many	TRBD1	CAVTTGIGIQYF	TGTGCCGTTACGACAGGGATCGGCATTCAGTACTTC
TRBV7-9	TRBJ2-1	many	-	CASSSYKGADEQFF	TGTGCCAGCAGCTCCTACAAGGGAGCCGATGAGCAGTTCTTC
TRBV12-3/TRBV12-4	TRBJ2-5	many	-	CASSLGPRETQYF	TGTGCCAGCAGTTTGGGCCCTCGAGAGACCCAGTACTTC
TRBV5-1	TRBJ2-6	few	-	CASTMDVRSTGANVLTF	TGCGCCAGCACCATGGATGTCCGGAGCACTGGGGCCAACGTCCTGACTTTC
TRBV30	TRBJ2-5	-	-	CAWEKTRETQYF	TGTGCCTGGGAGAAGACGAGAGAGACCCAGTACTTC
TRBV5-1	TRBJ2-1	few	-	CASSPLGLPSSYNEQFF	TGCGCCAGCAGCCCCCTGGGACTTCCGAGCTCCTACAATGAGCAGTTCTTC
TRBV9	TRBJ2-7	few	TRBD2	CASSVSGDGSQYF	TGTGCCAGCAGCGTTAGCGGGGACGGGTCGCAGTACTTC
TRBV12-3/TRBV12-4	TRBJ2-4	few	-	CASSLGTLGRNIQYF	TGTGCCAGCAGTTTGGGGACCCTGGGGCGAAACATTCAGTACTTC
TRBV12-3/TRBV12-4	TRBJ1-2	-	-	CASSFSGQSGYTF	TGTGCCAGCAGTTTCTCCGGACAGAGTGGCTACACCTTC
TRBV20-1	TRBJ2-1	-	-	CSARVPGVGNEQFF	TGCAGTGCTAGAGTCCCTGGGGTGGGGAATGAGCAGTTCTTC